This T cell receptor (beta chain) was identified in a study of blood T cell repertoires in COVID-19. The repertoire was sequenced with immunoSEQ multiplex PCR; TCRdb's copy has only in-frame clones and lacks some. The table includes approximately 250,000 clones, about 91% detected once. From germline, CDR1 is SGHTA and CDR2 FQGNSA. Losses at the gene ends were 6 bases for V and 0 bases for J; bases not matched to a gene: 12. The CDR3 contains 18 residues. The V call is TRBV7-2, the J call TRBJ2-7, with TRBD2 matching 12 bases. Sequencing used PBMCs or T cells enriched from blood (not recorded which). The TCR comes from a woman in her thirties or forties with acute COVID-19. The CDR3 nucleotides are TGTGCCAGCAGTATGCTAGCGGGAGGGCCGCCGAGCTCCTACGAGCAGTACTTC. This encodes CASSMLAGGPPSSYEQYF.